The clone carrying this T cell receptor beta chain was found a few times. The germline V gene has CDR1 PRHDT and CDR2 FYEKMQ (reference sequence). Trimming stripped 5 bases from V and 5 bases from J, with 15 bases between. The CDR3 runs to 14 residues. This sample was taken from a study of cytomegalovirus exposure and HLA in healthy donors. It was with 60 Vbeta and 13 Jbeta primers that the PCR ran. Original data processing: In a later analysis, of tens of millions of unique beta chains, roughly 10 million appeared in at least two donors. Data came from immunoSEQ multiplex PCR; TCRdb stores just in-frame clones and leaves some out. The V and J calls and clone size were taken over from that table, and D and trimming were inferred from the DNA. The sample holds roughly 220,000 clones, 70% to 90% seen once.

The chain joins TRBV13 to TRBJ2-5, with D possibly being TRBD2 (5 bases). The source material was PBMCs. The clonotype originates from a man aged 30-40 years in good health and CMV-seronegative. The CDR3 protein is CASSLGGPSETQYF. The CDR3 DNA is TGTGCCAGCAGCCTCGGCGGGCCTAGTGAGACCCAGTACTTC.